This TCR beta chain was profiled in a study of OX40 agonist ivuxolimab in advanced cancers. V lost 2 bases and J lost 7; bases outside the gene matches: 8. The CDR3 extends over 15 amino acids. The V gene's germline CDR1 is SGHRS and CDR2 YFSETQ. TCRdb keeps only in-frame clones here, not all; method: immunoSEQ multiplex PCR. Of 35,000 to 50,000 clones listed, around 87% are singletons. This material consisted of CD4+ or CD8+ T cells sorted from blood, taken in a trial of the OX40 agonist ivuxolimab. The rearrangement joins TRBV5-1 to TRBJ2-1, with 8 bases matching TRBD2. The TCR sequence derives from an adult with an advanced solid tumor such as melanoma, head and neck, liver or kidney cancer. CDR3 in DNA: TGCGCCAGCAGCTTCGAGCCAGCGGGAGATAATGAGCAGTTCTTC. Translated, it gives CASSFEPAGDNEQFF.